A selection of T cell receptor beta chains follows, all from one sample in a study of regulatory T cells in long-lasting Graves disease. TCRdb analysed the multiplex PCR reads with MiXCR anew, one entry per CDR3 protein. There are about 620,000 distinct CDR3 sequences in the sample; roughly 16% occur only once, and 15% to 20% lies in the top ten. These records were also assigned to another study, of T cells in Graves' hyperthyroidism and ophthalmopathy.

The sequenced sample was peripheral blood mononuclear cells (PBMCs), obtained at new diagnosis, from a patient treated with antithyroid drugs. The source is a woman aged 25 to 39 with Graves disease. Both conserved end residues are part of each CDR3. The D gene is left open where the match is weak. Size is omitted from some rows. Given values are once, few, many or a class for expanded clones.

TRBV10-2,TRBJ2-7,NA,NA,TGCGCCAGCAGCTCCCATGGAGGTGATAGTTCCTACGAGCAGTACTTC,CASSSHGGDSSYEQYF
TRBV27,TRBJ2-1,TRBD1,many,TGTGCCAGCAGGGAACAGGGGAGCTCCTACAATGAGCAGTTCTTC,CASREQGSSYNEQFF
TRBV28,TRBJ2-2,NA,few,TGTGCCAGCAGGGGGCAGGGGGAGCTGTTTTTT,CASRGQGELFF
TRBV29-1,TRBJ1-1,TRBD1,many,TGCAGCGTTGTTCGACAGGGACTGGGCACTGAAGCTTTCTTT,CSVVRQGLGTEAFF
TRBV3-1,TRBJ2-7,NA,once,TGTGCCAGCAGCTCAAAATTCGGGGGTAAGGACTCCTACGAGCAGTACTTC,CASSSKFGGKDSYEQYF
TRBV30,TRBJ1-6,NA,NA,TGTGCCTGGAGGGGAGACATAATCCCGAATTCACCCCTCCACTTT,CAWRGDIIPNSPLHF
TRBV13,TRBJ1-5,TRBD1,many,TGTGCCAGCAGCTTAGGCCGGACAGGGGCTTATAGCAATCAGCCCCAGCATTTT,CASSLGRTGAYSNQPQHF
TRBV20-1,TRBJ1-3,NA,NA,TGCAGTGCTAGAGCTCCGGGACTTATCGGCTCTGGAAACACCATATATTTT,CSARAPGLIGSGNTIYF
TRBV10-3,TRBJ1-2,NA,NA,TGTGCCATCAGTGCCCAGGGGACTGACTATGGCTACACCTTC,CAISAQGTDYGYTF
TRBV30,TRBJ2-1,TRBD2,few,TGTGCCTGGAGTGCCCTCCTGGGACTAGCGGGGGGCAATGAGCAGTTCTTC,CAWSALLGLAGGNEQFF
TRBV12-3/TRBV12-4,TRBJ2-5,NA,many,TGTGCCAGCAGTTTTAGTCCCGGAGAGACCCAGTACTTC,CASSFSPGETQYF
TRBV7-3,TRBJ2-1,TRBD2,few,TGTGCCAGCAGCTTAGAACTAGCGGGACTTGAGCAGTTCTTC,CASSLELAGLEQFF
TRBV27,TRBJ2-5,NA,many,TGTGCCAGCAGGCCCCTGAGGTGGGAGACCCAGTACTTC,CASRPLRWETQYF
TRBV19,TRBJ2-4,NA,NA,TGTGCCAGTAGTATAGGACGGCCCGCTGCCAAAAACATTCAGTACTTC,CASSIGRPAAKNIQYF
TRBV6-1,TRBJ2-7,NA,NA,TGTGCCAGCAGCGGTTTAGGGGTCCCCGAGCAGTACTTC,CASSGLGVPEQYF
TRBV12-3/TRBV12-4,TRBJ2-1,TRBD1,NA,TGTGCCAGCAGTGCCGACAGGGCTAACTACAATGAGCAGTTCTTC,CASSADRANYNEQFF
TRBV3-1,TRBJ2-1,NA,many,TGTGCCAGCAGCCGGAGGAGTTACAATGAGCAGTTCTTC,CASSRRSYNEQFF
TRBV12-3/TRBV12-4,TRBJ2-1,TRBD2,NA,TGTGCCAGCACTAAGAAAACCGGCCATAGCGGGACCCTCAACAATGAGCAGTTCTTC,CASTKKTGHSGTLNNEQFF
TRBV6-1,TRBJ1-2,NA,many,TGTGCCAGCATCAAATTGGGGTCCTATGGCTACACCTTC,CASIKLGSYGYTF
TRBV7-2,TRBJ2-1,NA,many,TGTGCCAGCAGCTTAACCCCCCAGGATCGGCAGTTCTTC,CASSLTPQDRQFF
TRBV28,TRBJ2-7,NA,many,TGTGCCAGCAGCCCCCCGGGGGGCTTGACCTACGAGCAGTACTTC,CASSPPGGLTYEQYF
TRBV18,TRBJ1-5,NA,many,TGTGCCAGCTCCCCGGGTCCCAATCAGCCCCAGCATTTT,CASSPGPNQPQHF
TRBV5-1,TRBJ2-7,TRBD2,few,TGCGCCAGCAGCTTCCTACTAGCGGGAGAACGCGAGCAGTACTTC,CASSFLLAGEREQYF
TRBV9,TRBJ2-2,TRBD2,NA,TGTGCCAGCAGCGTAGGGGGGGGGGTAAGCACCGGGGAGCTGTTTTTT,CASSVGGGVSTGELFF
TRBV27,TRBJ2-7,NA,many,TGTGCCAGCAAGCGGCAAGGGGACTACGAGCAGTACTTC,CASKRQGDYEQYF
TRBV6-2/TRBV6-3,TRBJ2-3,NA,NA,TGTGCCAGCAGTTACCCCGAATCTGGGGCAGATACGCAGTATTTT,CASSYPESGADTQYF
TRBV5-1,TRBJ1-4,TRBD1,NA,TGCGCCAGCAGCTTGGCCGTTACGGCGACAGGGCGTGATGAAAAACTGTTTTTT,CASSLAVTATGRDEKLFF
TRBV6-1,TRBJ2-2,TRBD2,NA,TGTGCCAGTCAGCGGGACGCTTGGGCCGGGGAGCTGTTTTTT,CASQRDAWAGELFF
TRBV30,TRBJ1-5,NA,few,TGTGCCTGGAGTGCCAGCTACAATCAGCCCCAGCATTTT,CAWSASYNQPQHF
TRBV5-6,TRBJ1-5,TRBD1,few,TGTGCCAGCAGCCTGTGGGGACAGGGGGCGCGTCAGCCCCAGCATTTT,CASSLWGQGARQPQHF
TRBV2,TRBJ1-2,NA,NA,TGTGCCAGCAGTGAGTCGGGGAACTATGGCTACACCTTC,CASSESGNYGYTF
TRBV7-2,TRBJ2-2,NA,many,TGTGCCAGCAGCTTAGGGCAGTCGAACACCGGGGAGCTGTTTTTT,CASSLGQSNTGELFF
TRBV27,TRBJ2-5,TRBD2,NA,TGTGCCACCCTGAGGGAGGGCCAAGAGACCCAGTACTTC,CATLREGQETQYF
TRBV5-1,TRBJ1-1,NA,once,TGCGCCAGCAGCTCTACCCAGGGGACGAACACTGAAGCTTTCTTT,CASSSTQGTNTEAFF
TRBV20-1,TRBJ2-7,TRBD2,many,TGCAGTGCTAGACCCCATCTAGCGGGAGGTTACGAGCAGTACTTC,CSARPHLAGGYEQYF
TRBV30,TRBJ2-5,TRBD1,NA,TGTGCCTGGAGTAAACAGGGGTCAGGGACCCAGTACTTC,CAWSKQGSGTQYF
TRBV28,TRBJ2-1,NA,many,TGTGCCAGCAGTATCATAAGTTCCGGAACGAGGAATGAGCAGTTCTTC,CASSIISSGTRNEQFF
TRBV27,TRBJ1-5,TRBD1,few,TGTGCCGGAGGGACAGGGGGAATTTGTCAGCCCCAGCATTTT,CAGGTGGICQPQHF
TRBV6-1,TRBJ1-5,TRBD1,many,TGTGCCAGCAGTGAGAGACAGGGTATGTGGAGCAATCAGCCCCAGCATTTT,CASSERQGMWSNQPQHF
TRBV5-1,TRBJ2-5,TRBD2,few,TGCGCCAGCAGCTTGCGGGCGGGAGCCAAACAAGAGACCCAGTACTTC,CASSLRAGAKQETQYF
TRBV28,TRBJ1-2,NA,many,TGTGCCAGCAACACTCCGGACGGGCGGAACTATGGCTACACCTTC,CASNTPDGRNYGYTF
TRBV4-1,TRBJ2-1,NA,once,TGCGCCAGCAGCCAAGGACAGGCCAAAGAGCAGTTCTTC,CASSQGQAKEQFF
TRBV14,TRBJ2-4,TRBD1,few,TGTGCCAGCAGCCAAGGGACCGGGACAGGGTTAACCAAAAACATTCAGTACTTC,CASSQGTGTGLTKNIQYF
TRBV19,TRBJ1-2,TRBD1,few,TGTGCCAGTAGTAAGCCGACAGGGGGCGGCTACACCTTC,CASSKPTGGGYTF
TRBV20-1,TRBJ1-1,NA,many,TGCAGTGCTACATCCGGGACTTTCTTCGAAGCTTTCTTT,CSATSGTFFEAFF
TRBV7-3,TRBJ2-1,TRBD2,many,TGTGCCAGCAGCTTAGAGGGAGGGCCATTGAATGAGCAGTTCTTC,CASSLEGGPLNEQFF
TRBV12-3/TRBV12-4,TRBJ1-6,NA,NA,TGTGCCAGCAGTTCCCTCGGGACCTCACCCCTCCACTTT,CASSSLGTSPLHF
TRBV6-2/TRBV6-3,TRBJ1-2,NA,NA,TGTGCCAGCAGATCAGGGGTAGGCTACACCTTC,CASRSGVGYTF
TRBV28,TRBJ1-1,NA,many,TGTGCCAGCAGTTTAGCCCCTTGGACCTTTGAAGCTTTCTTT,CASSLAPWTFEAFF
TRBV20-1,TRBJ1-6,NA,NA,TGCAGTGCTAGTGTGTTGACCGCTTCACCCCTCCACTTT,CSASVLTASPLHF
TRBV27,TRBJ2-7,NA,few,TGTGCCAGCAGTTCCGGACAACGAATTGGAGGGAGCGGGCAGTACTTC,CASSSGQRIGGSGQYF
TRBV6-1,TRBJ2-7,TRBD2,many,TGTGCCAGCAGAACACTGGGACTAGCGGGAGGTGGACGAGACGAGCAGTACTTC,CASRTLGLAGGGRDEQYF
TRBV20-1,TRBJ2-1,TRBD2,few,TGCAGTGCTAGTGGGACTAGCGGGATTAGAAATGAGCAGTTCTTC,CSASGTSGIRNEQFF
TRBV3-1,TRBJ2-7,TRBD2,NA,TGTGCCAGCAGCCAAGATGCGGCGGGAGGTAAAGAGTACTTC,CASSQDAAGGKEYF
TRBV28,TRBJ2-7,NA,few,TGTGCCAGCAGTTCTTGGACGGGGACCTACGAGCAGTACTTC,CASSSWTGTYEQYF
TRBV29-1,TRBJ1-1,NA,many,TGCAGCGTCACCCCGGGAGGGGACACTGAAGCTTTCTTT,CSVTPGGDTEAFF
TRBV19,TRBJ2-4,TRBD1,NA,TGTGCCAGTAGTGCTCGAGACAGGGTGGGCAAAAACATTCAGTACTTC,CASSARDRVGKNIQYF
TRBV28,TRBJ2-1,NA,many,TGTGCCAGCAGTTCCGTCGCCGCCGTATACAATGAGCAGTTCTTC,CASSSVAAVYNEQFF